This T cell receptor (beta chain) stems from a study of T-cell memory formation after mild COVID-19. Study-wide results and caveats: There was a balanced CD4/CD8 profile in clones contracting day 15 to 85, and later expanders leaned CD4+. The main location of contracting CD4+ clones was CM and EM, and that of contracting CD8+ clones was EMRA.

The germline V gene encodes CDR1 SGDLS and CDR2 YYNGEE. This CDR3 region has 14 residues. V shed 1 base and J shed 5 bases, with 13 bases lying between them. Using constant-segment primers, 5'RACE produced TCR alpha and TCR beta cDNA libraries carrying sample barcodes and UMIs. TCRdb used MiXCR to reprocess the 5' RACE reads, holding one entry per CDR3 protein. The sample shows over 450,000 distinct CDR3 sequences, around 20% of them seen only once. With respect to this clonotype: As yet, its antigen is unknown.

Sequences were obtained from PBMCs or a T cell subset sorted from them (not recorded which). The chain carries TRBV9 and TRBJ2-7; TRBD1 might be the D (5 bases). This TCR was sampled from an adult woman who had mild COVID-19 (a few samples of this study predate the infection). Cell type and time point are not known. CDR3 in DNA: TGTGCCAGCAGCGTACAGGGCGCAGGTGACGAGCAGTACTTC. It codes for CASSVQGAGDEQYF.